This TCR beta chain derives from a study of PD-L1 blockade in urothelial cancer. About the study: Atezolizumab, begun by patients in about 2014, was given at 1,200 mg intravenously every 3 weeks.

Germline V gene lookup returns CDR1 MNHEY and CDR2 SMNVEV (reference sequence). The CDR3 covers 13 residues. V was trimmed by 3 bases and J by 2 bases, leaving 6 bases between them. Spike-ins of synthetic TCR analog templates went into each PCR. The protocol was immunoSEQ multiplex PCR, while the TCRdb copy is restricted to in-frame clones and leaves out a portion. Of around 45,000 clones detected, more than 75% appear once; the ten largest clones hold roughly 13%. The sequencing here drew on PBMCs, taken around atezolizumab (anti-PD-L1) treatment. The J gene is TRBJ2-3, the V gene TRBV27; D is perhaps TRBD2 (5 bases). This TCR came from a woman aged 60-75 years with urothelial cancer. This CDR3 is CASSFDYTDTQYF. The CDR3 region has the DNA TGTGCCAGCAGTTTTGACTACACAGATACGCAGTATTTT.